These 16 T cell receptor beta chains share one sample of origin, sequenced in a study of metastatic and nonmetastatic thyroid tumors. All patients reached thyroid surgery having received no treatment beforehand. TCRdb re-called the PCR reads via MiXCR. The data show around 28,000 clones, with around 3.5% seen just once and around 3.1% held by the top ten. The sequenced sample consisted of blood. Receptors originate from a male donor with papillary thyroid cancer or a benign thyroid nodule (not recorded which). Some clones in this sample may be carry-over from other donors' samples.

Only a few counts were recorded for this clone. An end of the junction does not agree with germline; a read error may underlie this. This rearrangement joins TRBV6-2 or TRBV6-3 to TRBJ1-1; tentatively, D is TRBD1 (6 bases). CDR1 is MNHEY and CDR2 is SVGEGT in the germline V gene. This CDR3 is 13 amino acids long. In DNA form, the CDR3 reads TGTGCCAGCATTGAAGGGGGGAACACCGAAGCTTTCTTT. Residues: CASIEGGNTEAFF.

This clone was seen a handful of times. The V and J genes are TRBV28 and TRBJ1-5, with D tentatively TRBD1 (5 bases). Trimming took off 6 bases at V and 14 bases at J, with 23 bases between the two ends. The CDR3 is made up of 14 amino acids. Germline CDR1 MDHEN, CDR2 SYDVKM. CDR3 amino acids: CASRLGEWLQPKHF. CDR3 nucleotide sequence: TGTGCCAGCAGGTTAGGGGAATGGCTTCAACCCAAGCATTTT.

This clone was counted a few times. CDR3 DNA: TGTGCCAGCAGTAGCAGACTAGCGGGCCTCCAAGAGACCCAGTACTTC. This encodes CASSSRLAGLQETQYF. This chain joins TRBV3-1 and TRBJ2-5; 10 bases match TRBD2. There are 16 residues in the CDR3. Germline V CDR1 and CDR2: LGHDT, YNNKEL (reference sequence). The trim removed 6 bases at V and 1 base at J, leaving 8 bases unmatched.

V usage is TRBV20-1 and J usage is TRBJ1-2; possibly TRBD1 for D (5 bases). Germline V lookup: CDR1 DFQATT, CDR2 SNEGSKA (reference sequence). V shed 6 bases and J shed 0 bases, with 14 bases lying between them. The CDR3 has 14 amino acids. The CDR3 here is CSALTEDTNYGYTF. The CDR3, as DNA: TGCAGTGCATTGACAGAAGACACTAACTATGGCTACACCTTC.

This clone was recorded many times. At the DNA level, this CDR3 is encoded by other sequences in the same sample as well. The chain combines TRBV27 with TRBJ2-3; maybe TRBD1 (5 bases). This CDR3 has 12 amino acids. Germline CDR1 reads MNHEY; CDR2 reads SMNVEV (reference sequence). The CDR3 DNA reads TGTGCATCAGGGCTAAACACGGATACGCAGTATTTT. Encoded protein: CASGLNTDTQYF.

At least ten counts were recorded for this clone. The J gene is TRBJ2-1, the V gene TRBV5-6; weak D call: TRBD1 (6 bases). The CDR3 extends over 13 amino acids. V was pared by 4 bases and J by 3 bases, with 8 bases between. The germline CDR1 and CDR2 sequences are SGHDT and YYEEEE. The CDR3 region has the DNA TGTGCCAGCAGCACAGGGTTCTACAATGAGCAGTTCTTC. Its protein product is CASSTGFYNEQFF.

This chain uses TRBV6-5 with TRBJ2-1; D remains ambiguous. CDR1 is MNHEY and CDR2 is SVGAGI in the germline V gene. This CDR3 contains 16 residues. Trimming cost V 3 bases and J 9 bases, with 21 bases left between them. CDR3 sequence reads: CASSYIGPRAGSEQFF. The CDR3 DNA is TGTGCCAGCAGTTATATCGGACCTAGGGCCGGTAGTGAGCAGTTCTTC.

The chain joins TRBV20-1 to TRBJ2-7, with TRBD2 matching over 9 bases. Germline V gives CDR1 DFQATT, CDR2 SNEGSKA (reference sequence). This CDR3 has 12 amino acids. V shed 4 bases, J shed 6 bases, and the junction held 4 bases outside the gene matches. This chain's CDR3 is CSATPSGTEQYF. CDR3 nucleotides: TGCAGTGCTACTCCTAGCGGGACCGAGCAGTACTTC.

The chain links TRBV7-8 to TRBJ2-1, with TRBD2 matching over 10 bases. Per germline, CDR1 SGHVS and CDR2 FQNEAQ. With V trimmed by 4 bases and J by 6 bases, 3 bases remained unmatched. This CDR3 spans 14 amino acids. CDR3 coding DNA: TGTGCCAGCAGCTCAAGCGGGGGGGCCAATGAGCAGTTCTTC. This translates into CASSSSGGANEQFF.

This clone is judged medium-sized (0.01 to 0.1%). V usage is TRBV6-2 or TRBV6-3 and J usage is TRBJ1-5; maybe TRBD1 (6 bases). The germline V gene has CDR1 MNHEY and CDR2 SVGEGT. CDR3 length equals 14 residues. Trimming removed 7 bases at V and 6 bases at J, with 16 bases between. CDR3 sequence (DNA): TGTGCCAGCACCAGCGAGGGGGAGGTTCAGCCCCAGCATTTT. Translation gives CASTSEGEVQPQHF.

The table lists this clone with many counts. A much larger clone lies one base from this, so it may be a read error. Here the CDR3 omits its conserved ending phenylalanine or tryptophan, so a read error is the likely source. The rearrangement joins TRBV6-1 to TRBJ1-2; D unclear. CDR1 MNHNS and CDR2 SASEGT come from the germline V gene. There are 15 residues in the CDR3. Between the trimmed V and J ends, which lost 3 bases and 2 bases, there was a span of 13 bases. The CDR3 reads CASSEGASGNYGYTL. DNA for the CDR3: TGTGCCAGCAGTGAGGGAGCCAGTGGGAACTATGGCTACACCCTC.

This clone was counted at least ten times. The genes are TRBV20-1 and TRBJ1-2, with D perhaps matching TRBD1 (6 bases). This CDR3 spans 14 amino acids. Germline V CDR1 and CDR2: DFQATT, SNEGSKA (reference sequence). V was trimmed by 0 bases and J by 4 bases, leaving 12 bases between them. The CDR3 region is CSARDGWTAYGYTF. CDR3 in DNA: TGCAGTGCTAGAGACGGCTGGACAGCCTATGGCTACACCTTC.

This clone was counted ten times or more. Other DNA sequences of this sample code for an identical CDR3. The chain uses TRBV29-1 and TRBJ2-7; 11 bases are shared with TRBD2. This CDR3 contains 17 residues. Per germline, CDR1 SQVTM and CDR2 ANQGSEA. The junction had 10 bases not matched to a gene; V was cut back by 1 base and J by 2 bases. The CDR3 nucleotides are TGCAGCGTTGAAGGAATAGCGGGAGGGCTCCCTACCTACGAGCAGTACTTC. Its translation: CSVEGIAGGLPTYEQYF.

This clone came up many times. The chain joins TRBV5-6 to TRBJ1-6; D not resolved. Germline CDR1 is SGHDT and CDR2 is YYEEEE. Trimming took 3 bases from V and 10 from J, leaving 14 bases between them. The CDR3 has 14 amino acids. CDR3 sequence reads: CASSSGLTGSPLHF. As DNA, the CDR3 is TGTGCCAGCAGCTCTGGACTGACGGGGTCACCCCTCCACTTT.

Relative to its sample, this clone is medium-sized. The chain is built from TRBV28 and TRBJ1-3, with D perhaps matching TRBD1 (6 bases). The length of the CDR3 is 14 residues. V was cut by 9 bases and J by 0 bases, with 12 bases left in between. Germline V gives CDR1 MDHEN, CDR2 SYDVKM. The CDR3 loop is CASYRASSGNTIYF. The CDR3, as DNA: TGTGCCAGTTACAGGGCAAGCTCTGGAAACACCATATATTTT.

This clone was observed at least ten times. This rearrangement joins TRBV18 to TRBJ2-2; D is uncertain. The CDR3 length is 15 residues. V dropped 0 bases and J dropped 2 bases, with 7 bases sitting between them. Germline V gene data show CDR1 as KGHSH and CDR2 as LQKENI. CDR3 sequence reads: CASSPPLGNTGELFF. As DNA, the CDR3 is TGTGCCAGCTCACCACCGTTAGGTAACACCGGGGAGCTGTTTTTT.